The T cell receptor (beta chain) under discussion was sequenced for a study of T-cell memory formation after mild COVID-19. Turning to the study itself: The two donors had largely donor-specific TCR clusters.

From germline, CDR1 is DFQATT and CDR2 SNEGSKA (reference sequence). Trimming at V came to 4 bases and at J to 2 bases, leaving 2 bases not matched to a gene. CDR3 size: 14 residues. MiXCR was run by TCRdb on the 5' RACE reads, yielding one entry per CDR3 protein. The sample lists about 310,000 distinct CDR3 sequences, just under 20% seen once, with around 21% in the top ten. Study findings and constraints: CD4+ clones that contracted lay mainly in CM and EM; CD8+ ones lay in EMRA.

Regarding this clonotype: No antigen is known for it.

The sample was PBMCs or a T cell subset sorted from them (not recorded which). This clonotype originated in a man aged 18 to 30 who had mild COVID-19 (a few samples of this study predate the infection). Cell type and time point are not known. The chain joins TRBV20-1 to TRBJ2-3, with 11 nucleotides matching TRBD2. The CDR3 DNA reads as TGCAGTGCTACGGGACTAGCGGTCACAGATACGCAGTATTTT. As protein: CSATGLAVTDTQYF.